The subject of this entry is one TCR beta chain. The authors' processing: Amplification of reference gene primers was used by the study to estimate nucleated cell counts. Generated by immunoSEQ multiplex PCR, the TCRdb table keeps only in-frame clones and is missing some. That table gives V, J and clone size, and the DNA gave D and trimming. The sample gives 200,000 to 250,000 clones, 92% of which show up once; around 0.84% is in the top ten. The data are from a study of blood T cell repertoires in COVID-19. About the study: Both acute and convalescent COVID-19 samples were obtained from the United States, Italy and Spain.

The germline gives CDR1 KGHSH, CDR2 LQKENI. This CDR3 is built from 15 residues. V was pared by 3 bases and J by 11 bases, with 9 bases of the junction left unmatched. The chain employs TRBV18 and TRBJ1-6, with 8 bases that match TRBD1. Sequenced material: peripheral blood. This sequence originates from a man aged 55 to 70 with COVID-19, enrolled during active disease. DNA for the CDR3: TGTGCCAGCTCACCGCGACAGGGGAATCGTGCACCCCTCCACTTT. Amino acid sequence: CASSPRQGNRAPLHF.